The clone carrying this TCR beta chain has just a few counts. Its matching antigen is unknown. The sample originates from a study of CD4 T cells in relation to SARS-CoV-2 and coronaviruses. Study details: Crossreactive spike epitopes shared across donors were mapped to their HLA restriction. Findings and caveats of the study: SARS-CoV-2-driven expansion was significantly weaker in crossreactive than monoreactive clones.

The data were produced by immunoSEQ multiplex PCR, yet TCRdb's version contains in-frame clones alone and is incomplete. This table has approximately 20,000 clones, about 86% appearing once. Trimming stripped 4 bases from V and 3 bases from J, with 9 bases between. The CDR3 extends over 13 amino acids. Germline V gene lookup returns CDR1 SGHTA and CDR2 FQGNSA. The unexposed donors gave CD4+ T cells in about 2011-2018, prior to COVID-19. After more than eight days of culture, CD4+ T cells were isolated. Unexposed-donor CD4+ T cells were probed with SARS-CoV-2 S/N and four cold-coronavirus spikes, cells permitting.

This clonotype was obtained from a human donor in good health. The chain has TRBV7-2 and TRBJ1-1; no definite D call. Specimen: CD4+ T cells from PBMCs, cultured in vitro. The CDR3 loop is CASSSQAYTEAFF. CDR3 DNA sequence: TGTGCCAGCAGCTCCCAGGCTTACACTGAAGCTTTCTTT.